This entry lists 15 T cell receptor beta chains sequenced from one sample in a study of T cells in Graves' hyperthyroidism and ophthalmopathy. The source material, RNA transcripts, was used to amplify TCR beta CDR3 regions. TCR CDR3 underwent first-round RT-PCR with the HTBI primer set. One entry per CDR3 protein, called by TCRdb with MiXCR from the multiplex PCR reads. The repertoire holds about 37,000 distinct CDR3 sequences, with around 53% as singletons. Sequencing was done on a sample of blood. All receptors come from a middle-aged man with Graves' ophthalmopathy.

This clonotype appeared many times. The CDR3 protein is CASSFQLAGYNEQFF. The CDR3 DNA follows: TGTGCCAGCAGCTTTCAGCTAGCGGGGTACAATGAGCAGTTCTTC. The chain links TRBV5-5 to TRBJ2-1, with 9 bases aligning to TRBD2. CDR3 size: 15 residues. In germline, CDR1 is SGHKS, CDR2 YYEKEE (reference sequence). J was trimmed by 4 bases and V by 2 bases; bases with no gene match: 4.

This clonotype was picked up many times. The rearrangement links TRBV6-5 to TRBJ2-5, with TRBD2 matching over 7 bases. J lost 4 bases, V lost 10 bases, and 15 bases had no gene match. Germline CDR1 and CDR2: MNHEY and SVGAGI. The CDR3 contains 15 residues. CDR3 residues: CATQSSGGLVETQYF. The CDR3 DNA sequence: TGTGCCACCCAAAGTTCCGGGGGGTTGGTAGAGACCCAGTACTTC.

A remark on this clonotype: At one of its ends the junction is not consistent with the germline gene, which may arise from a read error. The chain recombines TRBV5-1 with TRBJ2-3; D is undetermined. This CDR3 region has 15 residues. Per germline, CDR1 SGHRS and CDR2 YFSETQ. The DNA of the CDR3 is TGCGCCATCAGCTTGGTGGGGATAAGCACAGATACGCAGTACTTT. Protein sequence: CAISLVGISTDTQYF.

This clonotype was recorded at least ten times. V usage is TRBV18 and J usage is TRBJ1-2, with D unclear. Germline V CDR1 and CDR2: KGHSH, LQKENI. The CDR3 runs 12 residues. V was shortened by 3 bases and J by 6 bases, with 8 bases between the two germline ends. CDR3 loop: CASSPDGHGYTF. The CDR3 nucleotides are TGTGCCAGCTCACCGGACGGTCATGGCTACACCTTC.

Of note for this clonotype: Germline and junction disagree at one end, which may indicate a read error. The chain links TRBV20-1 to TRBJ2-3, with 14 bases matching TRBD2. Germline loops: CDR1 DFQATT, CDR2 SNEGSKA (reference sequence). This CDR3 has 14 residues. The CDR3 loop reads CSAHGTSGRDTRYF. The CDR3 DNA reads TGCAGTGCTCATGGGACTAGCGGGAGAGATACGCGGTACTTT.

This rearrangement joins TRBV10-2 to TRBJ2-3; 9 bases agree with TRBD2. Germline CDR1 reads WSHSY; CDR2 reads SAAADI. This CDR3 contains 17 residues. Losses at the gene ends were 6 bases for V and 0 bases for J; bases not matched to a gene: 10. In DNA, the CDR3 is TGCGCCAGCAGCACTCTAGCGGGAAGACCTAGCACAGATACGCAGTATTTT. As protein: CASSTLAGRPSTDTQYF.

The gene calls are TRBV5-4 and TRBJ2-5; the D is unclear. The CDR3 has 13 residues. Trimming took 5 bases from V and 0 from J, leaving 8 bases between them. Per the germline V gene, CDR1 is SGHNT and CDR2 is YYREEE (reference sequence). Here the CDR3 DNA reads TGTGCCAGCAGTTTCATGTACCAAGAGACCCAGTACTTC. This sequence encodes CASSFMYQETQYF.

The V call is TRBV24-1, the J call TRBJ1-2, with D possibly being TRBD1 (5 bases). The CDR3 totals 11 residues. Trimming took off 6 bases at V and 6 bases at J, with 7 bases between the two ends. The germline CDR1 and CDR2 sequences are KGHDR and SFDVKD. The CDR3 bases are TGTGCCACCAGTCTGGGGGATGGCTACACCTTC. Translation: CATSLGDGYTF.

There are many counts of this clonotype. V gene TRBV9 combines with J gene TRBJ2-3; TRBD2 might be the D (7 bases). The CDR3 consists of 15 residues. Deletions cut 0 bases from V and 4 bases from J, with 12 bases between. The germline V gene has CDR1 SGDLS and CDR2 YYNGEE. Written as DNA, the CDR3 is TGTGCCAGCAGCGTAGCTGGGGGGGCCCCAGATACGCAGTATTTT. The encoded protein is CASSVAGGAPDTQYF.

A note on this clonotype: The germline gene is not matched at one end of the junction; a read error may be the cause. This chain links TRBV14 with TRBJ2-1; TRBD2 matches 8 bases. Germline CDR1 and CDR2: SGHDN and FVKESK. The CDR3 loop spans 13 amino acids. The CDR3 is CVSSWTSQNEQFF. The CDR3 coding sequence is TGTGTCAGCAGTTGGACTAGCCAGAATGAGCAGTTCTTC.

The V call is TRBV20-1, the J call TRBJ2-7; 8 nucleotides line up with TRBD2. V dropped 6 bases and J dropped 7; count of bases not matched to a gene: 14. In germline, CDR1 is DFQATT, CDR2 SNEGSKA (reference sequence). This CDR3 has 14 residues. CDR3 amino acids: CSASHSGGAGEQYF. The CDR3 bases are TGCAGTGCCTCTCACTCGGGAGGGGCGGGAGAGCAGTACTTC.

Many counts were recorded for this clonotype. For the CDR3, the DNA is TGTGCCAGCAGCTTTCGCAGGGAGGTTTGGGAGACCCAGTACTTC. Translation gives CASSFRREVWETQYF. The chain combines TRBV14 with TRBJ2-5, with D possibly being TRBD2 (6 bases). Germline CDR1 is SGHDN and CDR2 is FVKESK. CDR3 size: 15 residues. V shed 5 bases and J shed 5 bases, with 18 bases lying between them.

The J gene is TRBJ2-5, the V gene TRBV2; weak D call: TRBD1 (6 bases). V was shortened by 7 bases and J by 2 bases, with 23 bases between the two germline ends. Germline V gene lookup returns CDR1 SNHLY and CDR2 FYNNEI. The length of the CDR3 is 17 residues. Written as DNA, the CDR3 is TGTGCCAGCAAAGGACAGTTGAGCTTTGGACGACAAGAGACCCAGTACTTC. Encoded protein: CASKGQLSFGRQETQYF. Using reference TRBV2 and TRBJ2-5 for the parts outside the CDR3, the full variable domain is EPEVTQTPSHQVTQMGQEVILRCVPISNHLYFYWYRQILGQKVEFLVSFYNNEISEKSEIFDDQFSVERPDGSNFTLKIRSTKLEDSAMYFCASKGQLSFGRQETQYFGPGTRLLVL.

V is TRBV20-1 and J is TRBJ2-1, with TRBD2 matching 8 bases. The length of the CDR3 is 13 residues. Germline CDR1 DFQATT, CDR2 SNEGSKA (reference sequence). The trim removed 7 bases at V and 5 bases at J, leaving 7 bases unmatched. The CDR3 region has the DNA TGCAGTGGAACTAGCGGACTTGACAATGAGCAGTTCTTC. This translates into CSGTSGLDNEQFF.

The chain carries TRBV20-1 and TRBJ2-7, with 9 bases that match TRBD1. J gave up 3 bases and V 6 bases, and 9 bases lay outside the gene matches. This CDR3 comprises 14 residues. Germline V gene lookup returns CDR1 DFQATT and CDR2 SNEGSKA (reference sequence). This chain's CDR3 is CSALGDRVVYEQYF. The DNA of the CDR3 is TGCAGTGCCCTGGGGGACAGGGTTGTCTACGAGCAGTACTTC.